This entry concerns a single T cell receptor beta chain. This clone has only one observation. The antigen this receptor binds is unknown. Per-base qualities were not stored, and no clone one base away is much larger. The protocol used for the library was the immunoSEQ multiplex PCR assay. For the multiplex PCR, a mixture combining 60 forward primers for TCR Vbeta segments and 13 reverse primers for TCR Jbeta segments was used. The CDR3 region of rearranged TCR beta genes was amplified from genomic DNA with a multiplex PCR assay. The Illumina HiSeq System was used to sequence the amplified TCR beta libraries as 87-base-pair reads. The study's processing was this. A later analysis counted 65 million to 90 million unique TCR beta chains across the roughly 700 repertoires, and 10 million to 12 million of these chains were shared by at least two donors. To remove PCR and sequencing errors, raw reads were error-corrected and collapsed into unique sequences using a nearest-neighbor algorithm that merged closely related sequences. Alignment of CDR3 sequences to IMGT reference sequences was used to assign V, D and J gene segments. For a sequence to be retained, a match of at least six nucleotides to both a V gene segment and a J gene segment was required. A rearrangement counted as productive if the CDR3 had no stop codons and remained in frame with V and J, and every other rearrangement counted as non-productive. CDR3 was defined by IMGT convention, running from the second conserved V-encoded cysteine to the conserved J-encoded phenylalanine. The earlier analysis of some 540 of the donors excluded any sequence lacking an unambiguous match to a single V gene segment. In an earlier analysis of 450 to 750 of the donors, a V segment was called functional when productive rearrangements were above 56.7%, and segregating when the standard deviation between donors exceeded 5%. A statistical classification framework was built for diagnosing cytomegalovirus status from the catalog of TCR beta chain sequences. In a later analysis, V and J genes were assigned by comparing TCR nucleotide sequences against IMGT/GENE-DB human TR gene sequences. Using the TCRdist pipeline, a later analysis assigned CDR3 sequences along with most-parsimonious VDJ recombination scenarios. In a later analysis, each TCR beta chain was defined by its CDR3 amino acid sequence together with its V-gene family, and reads lacking a unique V-gene family were excluded. A later analysis removed 600 or so highly shared, low-generation-probability nucleotide sequences to deal with suspected cross-contamination and a sequencing artifact. In a later analysis, a clonal expansion index for each public chain was calculated from normalized within-repertoire ranks of inferred template counts. A later analysis computed generation probabilities with a VDJ recombination model fitted to out-of-frame rearrangements, and checked the results against IGoR. A later analysis scored TCR-TCR, TCR-HLA and TCR-CMV co-occurrence with hypergeometric tests, applying a repertoire-size bias correction to TCR pairs. A later analysis estimated false discovery rates by permuting HLA or CMV assignments 20 times. A later analysis grouped co-occurring TCRs with DBSCAN, adding TCRdist sequence similarity when clustering within HLA-allele-positive subsets. Repertoires with fewer than 30,000 or more than 120,000 public chains, plus five repertoires with anomalous nucleotide sharing, were excluded from co-occurrence clustering. TCRdb holds this immuneACCESS table with in-frame rearrangements only. Some clones are missing; in checked studies, unresolved V genes explain under half, and the rest has no known cause. The DNA was the basis for D and trimming; V, J and clone size are from that table. A total of some 170,000 clones appear in this sample, roughly 80% of them only once. The leading ten clones occupy 3.5% to 5.5% of the sample.

This sample is part of a study of cytomegalovirus exposure and HLA in healthy donors (dated 2017 in TCRdb). For context, the study as a whole: According to an earlier analysis of several hundred of the donors, about 179 million T cells yielded some 120 million unique TCR beta sequences and about 300 Gb of sequence data. Roughly 300 gigabases of sequencing data and 70 million to 95 million unique TCR sequences made up an early release that covered nearly 650 HLA-typed donors. Among the roughly 430 genotyped donors, under 90% belonged to the genetic ancestry cluster associated with self-reported Caucasian donors. The study was designed to test whether signatures of past pathogen exposure could be identified by cataloging public T cell receptors. The study used immunosequencing to profile the T cell repertoires of approximately 690 subjects and linked those repertoires to cytomegalovirus serostatus. In addition to the first cohort of 666 subjects, a separate validation cohort of 120 different subjects was used. To predict cytomegalovirus infection status, the study brought together high-throughput TCR immunosequencing, statistical association of individual TCRs with disease status, and machine learning. A later analysis re-analyzed previously published TCR beta repertoires from roughly 600 donors and added high-resolution HLA genotyping to study TCR occurrence patterns. Rather than using new phenotypic data, the later analysis identified candidate immune exposures from TCR beta sequences and from how often those sequences occurred across donors. An earlier analysis of 500 to 750 of the donors applied high-throughput TCR beta sequencing to assess whether each TCR beta V gene segment acted as functional or pseudogenic. Alongside the repertoire data, information on donor age, sex, ethnicity and CMV serostatus was compiled. A later genetic analysis used genome-wide SNP genotypes for 398 of the 666 donors, treating that subset as a discovery cohort. All discovery cohort repertoires had been generated on a single sequencing platform. HLA typing included class I and class II loci at four-digit resolution. The number of donors typed differed by locus, with about 629-630 for A, B, C, DRB1 and DQB1, 522 for DQA1, approximately 570 for DPA1, and 450 to 480 for DPB1. Four or five DR-DQ haplotypes were treated as single units for association and clustering because of strong linkage in the cohort. Across approximately 420 genotyped donors of the cohort, an average of roughly 200,000 unique TCR beta nucleotide sequences per donor were sequenced, and around 19% of those sequences were non-productive. Broader findings and caveats from the paper: A later analysis reported that several top co-occurrence clusters appeared linked to parvovirus B19, influenza, CMV and Epstein-Barr virus. Most CMV-associated TCR beta chains appeared to be HLA-restricted in a later analysis, and the HLA associations seemed to be driven largely by CMV exposure. For the cohort, immune exposure information was limited to CMV serostatus. A later analysis associated 16,951 TCR beta sequences with specific HLA alleles at a false discovery rate of 0.05. Some IMGT-functional V segments, including TRBV6-2 and TRBV6-3, could not be distinguished by the 87-base-pair reads and were therefore excluded. In a later analysis, HLA-associated TCR beta chains were found to be more clonally expanded and to have lower generation probabilities than equally common non-associated chains. A further reported finding was that TCR beta sequences accurately predicted the HLA-A and HLA-B alleles for most subjects in the first cohort. Because HLA typing was missing for some donors at each locus, association tests included only the typed subset. It was suggested by the authors that the approach could potentially be generalized to other disease states and immunological phenotypes. The earlier analysis of approximately 590 of the donors excluded some 15 rarely observed V segments, including chromosome 9 orphons, because counts were too low. According to a later analysis, TCR association rates differed among HLA loci, with DRB1 alleles showing the most associated TCRs and HLA-C alleles showing the fewest. Presence/absence analyses assumed roughly uniform sequencing depth across donors, an assumption that may not hold. In an earlier analysis of several hundred of the donors, most TCR beta V segments were observed in productive rearrangements about 90% or about 30% of the time, broadly matching IMGT annotations. A total of 150 to 200 TCR beta chains were listed by the study as associated with cytomegalovirus. Linkage disequilibrium might explain the correlated functional status among segregating V segments, but an unknown experimental factor could not be excluded. A cluster of highly shared sequence variants was judged likely to represent a technical artifact of the sequencing pipeline. In a later genetic analysis, fewer N-insertions in productive TCRs were reported among donors in an Asian-associated ancestry cluster than the roughly 670-donor mean. When HLA alleles, especially DR and DQ, strongly co-occurred, TCR associations were difficult to assign to individual alleles. Most TCR sequences were seen in very few donors, while some public TCRs were found in many individuals. In vitro tests confirmed that a few of the cytomegalovirus-associated TCR beta chains recognize cytomegalovirus antigens. Only TCR beta chains were sequenced in this cohort, and the absence of alpha or paired-chain data limited detectable features. In both the original and validation cohorts, the classifier was reported to diagnose cytomegalovirus status with high specificity and sensitivity. V-gene and J-gene trimming of TCR beta chains was associated with a missense DCLRE1C variant in a later genetic analysis, and the association was replicated in an independent cohort.

The cohort consisted of 600 or so healthy bone marrow donors. At the time of sampling, all cohort members were nominally healthy, though unrecorded immune exposures were likely present. The donor tested CMV seronegative, placing the donor among the 350 or so seronegative members of the cohort. Each donor provided a peripheral blood sample, and peripheral blood mononuclear cells were used for TCR beta sequencing. Genomic DNA extraction from the blood cell samples was performed with the Qiagen DNeasy Blood Extraction Kit. The CDR1 and CDR2 encoded by the germline V gene (reference sequence) are MNHNY and SVGAGI. Deletion took 4 bases off V and 5 bases off J, with a span of 8 bases between the germline ends. Spanning cysteine to phenylalanine, the CDR3 consists of 13 amino acids. Solely the CDR3 DNA is kept, with 39 bases framed from the first base.

Sequenced input: PBMCs. The receptor was isolated from a man between 40 and 49 years old in good health and CMV-seronegative. This chain joins TRBV6-6 to TRBJ2-2; TRBD1 might be the D gene, on 5 matching bases. CDR3 sequence: CASSSQGTGELFF. In nucleotide form, the sequence is TGTGCCAGCAGTTCGCAGGGTACCGGGGAGCTGTTTTTT.